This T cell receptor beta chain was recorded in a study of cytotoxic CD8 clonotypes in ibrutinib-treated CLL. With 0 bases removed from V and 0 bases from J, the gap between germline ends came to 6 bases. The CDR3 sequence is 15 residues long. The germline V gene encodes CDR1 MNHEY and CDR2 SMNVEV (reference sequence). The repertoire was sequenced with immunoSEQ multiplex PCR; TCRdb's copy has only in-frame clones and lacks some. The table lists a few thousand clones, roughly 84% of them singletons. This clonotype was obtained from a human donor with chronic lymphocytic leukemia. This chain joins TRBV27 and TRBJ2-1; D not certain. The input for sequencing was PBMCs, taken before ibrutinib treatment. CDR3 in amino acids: CASSLSRSSYNEQFF. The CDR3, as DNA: TGTGCCAGCAGTTTATCGCGCAGCTCCTACAATGAGCAGTTCTTC.